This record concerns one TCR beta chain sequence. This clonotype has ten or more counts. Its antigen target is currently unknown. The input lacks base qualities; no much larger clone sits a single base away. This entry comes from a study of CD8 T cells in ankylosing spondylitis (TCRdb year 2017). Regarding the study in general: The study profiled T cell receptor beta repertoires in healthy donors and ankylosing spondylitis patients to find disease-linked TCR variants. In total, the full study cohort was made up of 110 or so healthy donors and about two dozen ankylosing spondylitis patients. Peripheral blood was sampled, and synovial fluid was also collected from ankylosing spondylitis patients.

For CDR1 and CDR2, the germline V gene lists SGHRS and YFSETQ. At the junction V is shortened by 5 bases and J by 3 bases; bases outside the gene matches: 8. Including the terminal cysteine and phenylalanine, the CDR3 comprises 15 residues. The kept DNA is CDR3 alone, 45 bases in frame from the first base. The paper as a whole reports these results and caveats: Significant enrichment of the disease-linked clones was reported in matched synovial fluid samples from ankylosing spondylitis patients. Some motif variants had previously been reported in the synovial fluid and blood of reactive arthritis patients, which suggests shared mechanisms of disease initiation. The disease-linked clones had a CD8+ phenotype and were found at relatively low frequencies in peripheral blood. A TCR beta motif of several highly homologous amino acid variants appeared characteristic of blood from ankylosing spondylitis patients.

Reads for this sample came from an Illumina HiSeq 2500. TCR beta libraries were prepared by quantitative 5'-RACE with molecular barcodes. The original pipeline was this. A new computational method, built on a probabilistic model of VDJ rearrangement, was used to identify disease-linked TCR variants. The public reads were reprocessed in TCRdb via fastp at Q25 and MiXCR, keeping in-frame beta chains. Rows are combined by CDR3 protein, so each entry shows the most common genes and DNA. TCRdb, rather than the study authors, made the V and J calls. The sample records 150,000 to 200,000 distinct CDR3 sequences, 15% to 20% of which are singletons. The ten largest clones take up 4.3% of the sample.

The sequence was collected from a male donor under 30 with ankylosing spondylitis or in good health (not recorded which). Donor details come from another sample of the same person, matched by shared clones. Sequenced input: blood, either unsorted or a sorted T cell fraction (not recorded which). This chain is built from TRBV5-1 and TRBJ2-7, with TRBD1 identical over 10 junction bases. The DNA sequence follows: TGCGCCAGCAGGTCGGTGGGACAGGGGCGCTACGAGCAGTACTTC. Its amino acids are CASRSVGQGRYEQYF.